This entry concerns a single TCR beta chain. This entry is derived from a study of blood T cell repertoires in COVID-19. Per germline, CDR1 SQVTM and CDR2 ANQGSEA. With 1 base clipped from V and 2 bases from J, the junction kept 7 bases outside the gene matches. This CDR3 is 16 amino acids long. Assay: immunoSEQ multiplex PCR; the TCRdb copy retains only in-frame clones and omits some. The data show approximately 70,000 clones, with roughly 84% seen just once and over 2% held by the top ten. The clonotype originates from a man at least 80 years old with active or convalescent COVID-19. The sequenced sample consisted of peripheral blood. V usage is TRBV29-1 and J usage is TRBJ2-3; TRBD2 agrees at 9 bases. The CDR3, as DNA: TGCAGCGTTGAAGGCCCGGGACTAGCCATCACAGATACGCAGTATTTT. Amino acids: CSVEGPGLAITDTQYF.